A single sample is the source of the 26 T cell receptor beta chains below, sequenced in a study of technical replicates of blood from several donors. Clones were read by immunoSEQ multiplex PCR, and TCRdb kept only the in-frame ones, dropping some. Of about 14,000 clones listed, 85% to 95% were seen once; the top ten hold 7% to 9%. Sequencing used PBMCs. All receptors come from a human donor in good health.

The chain recombines TRBV6-6 with TRBJ2-7; 12 bases line up with TRBD2. This CDR3 comprises 15 residues. The germline V gene encodes CDR1 MNHNY and CDR2 SVGAGI (reference sequence). Germline trimming cut 6 bases from V and 2 bases from J; bases unmatched to any gene: 5. As DNA, the CDR3 is TGTGCCAGCAGATTGACTAGCGGGGGAGCCTACGAGCAGTACTTC. As protein: CASRLTSGGAYEQYF.

This clone was detected only once. This chain joins TRBV7-8 and TRBJ2-1; D is unresolved. Germline CDR1 and CDR2: SGHVS and FQNEAQ. Trimming stripped 7 bases from V and 1 base from J, with 17 bases between. This CDR3 comprises 16 residues. The CDR3 protein is CASTFLGSVSYNEQFF. The DNA for the CDR3 is TGTGCCAGCACCTTCCTCGGTTCTGTTTCCTACAATGAGCAGTTCTTC.

The chain combines TRBV13 with TRBJ2-1; 8 positions match TRBD1. Germline CDR1 PRHDT, CDR2 FYEKMQ (reference sequence). V gave up 2 bases and J gave up 7 bases; unmatched junction bases: 19. The CDR3 is made up of 19 amino acids. The CDR3 bases are TGTGCCAGCAGCTTAAGTTTTATGTCTTGGACAGGGTCACCGAATGAGCAGTTCTTC. It translates to CASSLSFMSWTGSPNEQFF.

This chain connects TRBV4-2 to TRBJ2-7, with a tentative D call TRBD1 (5 bases). Between the trimmed V and J ends, which lost 1 base and 5 bases, there was a span of 15 bases. This CDR3 comprises 15 residues. Germline assignment: CDR1 LGHNA and CDR2 YNFKEQ. In nucleotides, the CDR3 is TGTGCCAGCAGCCAAGCTCCGGGCAGGGCGGACGAGCAGTACTTC. Its translation is CASSQAPGRADEQYF.

This chain links TRBV29-1 with TRBJ2-1; no clear D. CDR1 and CDR2 (germline): SQVTM, ANQGSEA. Deletions cut 6 bases from V and 12 bases from J, with 18 bases between. This CDR3 contains 12 residues. This chain's CDR3 is CSVDTSALRQFF. The CDR3 DNA is TGCAGCGTCGACACAAGTGCCCTTAGGCAGTTCTTC.

The gene calls are TRBV28 and TRBJ1-2; D is perhaps TRBD1 (5 bases). Trimming removed 1 base from V and 4 bases from J, with 13 bases in between. This CDR3 is built from 15 residues. Per germline, CDR1 MDHEN and CDR2 SYDVKM. The CDR3 protein is CASSLFAGPLYGYTF. CDR3 DNA: TGTGCCAGCAGTTTATTTGCGGGGCCTCTCTATGGCTACACCTTC.

The V call is TRBV9, the J call TRBJ2-1; 11 positions agree with TRBD2. The CDR3 is made up of 15 amino acids. Germline V CDR1 and CDR2: SGDLS, YYNGEE. Trimming cost V 5 bases and J 7 bases; bases outside gene matches: 8. The CDR3 loop reads CASRVTSGDSNEQFF. DNA for the CDR3: TGTGCCAGCAGGGTGACTAGCGGGGACTCTAATGAGCAGTTCTTC.

V gene TRBV13 combines with J gene TRBJ2-1; TRBD2 aligns across 10 bases. This CDR3 spans 17 amino acids. Per germline, CDR1 PRHDT and CDR2 FYEKMQ (reference sequence). The trim removed 4 bases at V and 2 bases at J, leaving 8 bases unmatched. CDR3 coding DNA: TGTGCCAGCAGCTGGGGAGCGGGAGGGAGCCCCTACAATGAGCAGTTCTTC. It codes for CASSWGAGGSPYNEQFF.

The V gene is TRBV5-1, the J gene TRBJ1-5, with TRBD1 as a possible D gene (6 bases). CDR1 and CDR2 from the germline V gene are SGHRS and YFSETQ. There are 15 residues in the CDR3. Trimming took off 5 bases at V and 1 base at J, with 13 bases between the two ends. Here the CDR3 reads CASRPTGESNQPQHF. The CDR3 bases are TGCGCCAGCAGACCGACAGGAGAGAGCAATCAGCCCCAGCATTTT.

The chain recombines TRBV29-1 with TRBJ2-5; a weak D match, TRBD2 (5 bases). Germline CDR1 reads SQVTM; CDR2 reads ANQGSEA. The CDR3 covers 16 residues. Trimming took 1 base from V and 1 from J, leaving 16 bases between them. The CDR3 protein is CSVEGPVEGRQETQYF. DNA for the CDR3: TGCAGCGTTGAAGGGCCTGTTGAGGGCCGCCAAGAGACCCAGTACTTC.

The chain employs TRBV2 and TRBJ1-2; D gene uncertain. The ends were cut back, 9 bases at V and 4 bases at J, with 21 bases in the middle. The germline gives CDR1 SNHLY, CDR2 FYNNEI. This CDR3 contains 15 residues. The chain's CDR3 is CASREQIDMSYGYTF. CDR3 sequence (DNA): TGTGCCAGTAGAGAACAAATAGACATGTCCTATGGCTACACCTTC.

The rearrangement uses TRBV6-5 and TRBJ2-2; D gene unclear. Trimming left V 0 bases short and J 3 bases short, with 11 bases between. This CDR3 region has 16 residues. Germline values: CDR1 MNHEY, CDR2 SVGAGI. In nucleotides, the CDR3 is TGTGCCAGCAGTTACTCGTCAGGTTTTGACACCGGGGAGCTGTTTTTT. It specifies CASSYSSGFDTGELFF.

The rearrangement links TRBV6-6 to TRBJ1-2, with 8 bases matching TRBD1. Unmatched junction bases numbered 7, after V lost 5 bases and J lost 8 bases. This CDR3 has 13 residues. Germline V lookup: CDR1 MNHNY, CDR2 SVGAGI (reference sequence). The CDR3 loop is CASSRQGWDGYTF. CDR3 bases: TGTGCCAGCAGTCGACAGGGGTGGGACGGCTACACCTTC.

The gene calls are TRBV27 and TRBJ2-5, with D possibly matching TRBD1 (5 bases). CDR3 size: 16 residues. The germline V gene has CDR1 MNHEY and CDR2 SMNVEV (reference sequence). The V end was cut by 0 bases, the J end by 5 bases, with 16 bases between. The CDR3 coding sequence is TGTGCCAGCAGTTTATCTTTAGGGGCCGGTACTGAGACCCAGTACTTC. Translation: CASSLSLGAGTETQYF.

This chain connects TRBV6-4 to TRBJ2-1, with 8 bases that match TRBD2. The CDR3 runs 18 residues. Trimming took 2 bases from V and 3 from J; bases not matched to a gene: 12. Germline loops: CDR1 MRHNA, CDR2 SNTAGT. The CDR3 coding sequence is TGTGCCAGCAGTGACACCCCCGCGGTAGCGGGAATCTACAATGAGCAGTTCTTC. Encoded protein: CASSDTPAVAGIYNEQFF.

This chain uses TRBV5-1 with TRBJ2-7; TRBD2 matches at 15 bases. From germline, CDR1 is SGHRS and CDR2 YFSETQ. J was trimmed by 0 bases and V by 4 bases; bases with no gene match: 11. The CDR3 runs 19 residues. CDR3 nucleotide sequence: TGCGCCAGCAGCACAGTCCCGGGACTAGCGGGGGGAAGCTCCTACGAGCAGTACTTC. Residues: CASSTVPGLAGGSSYEQYF.

The rearrangement joins TRBV28 to TRBJ1-5; D perhaps matches TRBD1 (6 bases). This CDR3 has 14 amino acids. Germline loops: CDR1 MDHEN, CDR2 SYDVKM. With 7 bases removed from V and 15 bases from J, the gap between germline ends came to 25 bases. In DNA form, the CDR3 reads TGTGCCAGCAACGCCGCCGCTCAGGGGCCCTCGTCGCATTTT. Its translation is CASNAAAQGPSSHF.

The V call is TRBV5-1, the J call TRBJ1-4; 7 bases fit TRBD1. V gave up 0 bases and J gave up 8 bases; unmatched junction bases: 4. The CDR3 is made up of 14 amino acids. Germline V lookup: CDR1 SGHRS, CDR2 YFSETQ. CDR3 DNA: TGCGCCAGCAGCTTGGGTCAGGGGGAAGAAAAACTGTTTTTT. Translation gives CASSLGQGEEKLFF.

The chain has TRBV5-4 and TRBJ2-7, with 7 positions matching TRBD1. V shed 4 bases, J shed 3 bases, and the junction held 7 bases outside the gene matches. This CDR3 comprises 14 residues. Germline values: CDR1 SGHNT, CDR2 YYREEE (reference sequence). CDR3 residues: CASSEGQGDYEQYF. CDR3 DNA: TGTGCCAGCAGCGAAGGTCAGGGGGACTACGAGCAGTACTTC.

This chain links TRBV7-2 with TRBJ1-5, with D hard to call. V was cut by 5 bases and J by 0 bases, with 11 bases left in between. Germline V gives CDR1 SGHTA, CDR2 FQGNSA. This CDR3 has 15 residues. DNA for the CDR3: TGTGCCAGCAGCGATGCACGGTATAGCAATCAGCCCCAGCATTTT. Encoded protein: CASSDARYSNQPQHF.

This clone appeared once. The gene calls are TRBV5-1 and TRBJ1-2; D call uncertain. The germline gives CDR1 SGHRS, CDR2 YFSETQ. Trimming shortened V by 4 bases and J by 3 bases, and 10 bases separated the two germline ends. This CDR3 contains 13 residues. In nucleotides, the CDR3 is TGCGCCAGCAGCGATAACCAGGACTATGGCTACACCTTC. The encoded protein is CASSDNQDYGYTF.

This chain joins TRBV18 and TRBJ1-5; a possible D gene is TRBD1 (5 bases). V lost 4 bases, J lost 4 bases, and 29 bases lay in between. The length of the CDR3 is 20 residues. CDR1 is KGHSH and CDR2 is LQKENI in the germline V gene. The CDR3 sequence: CASSLMQTEDWSGGNQPQHF. Written as DNA, the CDR3 is TGTGCCAGCTCACTGATGCAGACGGAAGATTGGTCGGGGGGGAATCAGCCCCAGCATTTT.

J is TRBJ2-3 and V is TRBV10-1; no clear D. The CDR3 is 14 amino acids. Germline loops: CDR1 WNHNN, CDR2 SYGVQD (reference sequence). V lost 0 bases and J 5 bases, leaving 9 bases between the germline ends. In DNA, the CDR3 is TGCGCCAGCAGTGAGTCGATGGGCGTAGATACGCAGTATTTT. Translating it yields CASSESMGVDTQYF.

This clone came up once. The V call is TRBV27, the J call TRBJ2-7; 9 nucleotides line up with TRBD2. J was trimmed by 0 bases and V by 8 bases; bases with no gene match: 5. This CDR3 is 14 amino acids long. Germline CDR1 reads MNHEY; CDR2 reads SMNVEV (reference sequence). The CDR3 DNA reads TGTGCCAGCGCCCCTAGCGGGAACTCCTACGAGCAGTACTTC. It encodes CASAPSGNSYEQYF.

The rearrangement links TRBV10-2 to TRBJ1-5, with 8 nucleotides matching TRBD1. The CDR3 totals 13 residues. With 8 bases clipped from V and 5 bases from J, the junction kept 5 bases outside the gene matches. The germline V gene has CDR1 WSHSY and CDR2 SAAADI. The CDR3 nucleotides read TGCGCCAGCGGGACAGGTCGGGATCAGCCCCAGCATTTT. Residues: CASGTGRDQPQHF.

This clone came up once. The chain couples TRBV12-2 to TRBJ2-2; TRBD1 is taken as the D call from the table, unchecked against the DNA. TRBV12-2 constitutes a pseudogene. CDR3 length equals 16 residues. The CDR3 region is CASRTDRGRETGELFF. CDR3 DNA: TGTGCAAGTCGCACGGACAGGGGGCGCGAAACCGGGGAGCTGTTTTTT.